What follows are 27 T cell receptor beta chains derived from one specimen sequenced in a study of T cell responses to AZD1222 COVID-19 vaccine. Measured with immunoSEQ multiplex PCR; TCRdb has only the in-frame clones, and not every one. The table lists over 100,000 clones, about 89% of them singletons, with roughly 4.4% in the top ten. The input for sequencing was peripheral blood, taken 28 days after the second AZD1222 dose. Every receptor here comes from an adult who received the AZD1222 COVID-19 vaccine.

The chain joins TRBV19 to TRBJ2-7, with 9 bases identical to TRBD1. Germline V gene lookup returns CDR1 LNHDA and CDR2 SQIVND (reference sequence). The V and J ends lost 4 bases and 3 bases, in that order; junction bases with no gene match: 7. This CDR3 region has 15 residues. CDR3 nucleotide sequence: TGTGCCAGTAGTAATCCGGGACAGGGTCTCTACGAGCAGTACTTC. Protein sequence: CASSNPGQGLYEQYF. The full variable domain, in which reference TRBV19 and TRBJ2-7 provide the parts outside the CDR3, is DGGITQSPKYLFRKEGQNVTLSCEQNLNHDAMYWYRQDPGQGLRLIYYSQIVNDFQKGDIAEGYSVSREKKESFPLTVTSAQKNPTAFYLCASSNPGQGLYEQYFGPGTRLTVT.

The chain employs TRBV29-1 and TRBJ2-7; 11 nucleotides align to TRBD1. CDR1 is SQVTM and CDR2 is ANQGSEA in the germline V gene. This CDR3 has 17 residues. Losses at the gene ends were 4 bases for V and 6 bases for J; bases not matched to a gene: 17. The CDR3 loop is CSVAWTGGARFRLEQYF. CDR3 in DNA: TGCAGCGTTGCCTGGACAGGGGGCGCGAGATTTCGCCTCGAGCAGTACTTC.

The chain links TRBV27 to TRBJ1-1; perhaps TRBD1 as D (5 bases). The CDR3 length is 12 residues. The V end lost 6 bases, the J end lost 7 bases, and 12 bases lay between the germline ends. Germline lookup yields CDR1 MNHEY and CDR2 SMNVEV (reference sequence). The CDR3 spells CASSLGGGEAFF. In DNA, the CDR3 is TGTGCCAGCAGCCTGGGGGGAGGTGAAGCTTTCTTT.

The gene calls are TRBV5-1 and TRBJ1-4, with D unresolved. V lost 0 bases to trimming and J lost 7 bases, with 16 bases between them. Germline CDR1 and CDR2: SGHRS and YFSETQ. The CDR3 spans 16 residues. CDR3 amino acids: CASSLGTVRSGEKLFF. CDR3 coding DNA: TGCGCCAGCAGCTTGGGTACGGTGAGGAGTGGTGAAAAACTGTTTTTT.

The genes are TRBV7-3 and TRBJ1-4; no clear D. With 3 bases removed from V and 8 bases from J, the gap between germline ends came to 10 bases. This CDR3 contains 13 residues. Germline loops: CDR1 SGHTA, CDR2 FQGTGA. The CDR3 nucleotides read TGTGCCAGCAGCTTGAAACCGGGCGAAAAACTGTTTTTT. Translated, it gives CASSLKPGEKLFF.

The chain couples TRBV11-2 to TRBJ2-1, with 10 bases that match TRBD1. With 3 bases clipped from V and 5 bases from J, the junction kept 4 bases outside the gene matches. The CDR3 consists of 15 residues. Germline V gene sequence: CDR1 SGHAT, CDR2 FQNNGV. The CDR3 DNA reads TGTGCCAGCAGCTTGACCGGGACAGGGGACAATGAGCAGTTCTTC. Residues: CASSLTGTGDNEQFF.

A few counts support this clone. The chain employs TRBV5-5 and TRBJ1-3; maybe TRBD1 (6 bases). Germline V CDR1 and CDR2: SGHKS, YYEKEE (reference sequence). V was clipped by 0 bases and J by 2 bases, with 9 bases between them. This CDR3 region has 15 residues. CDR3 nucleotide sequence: TGTGCCAGCAGCTTGGTGGGGGCGGCTGGAAACACCATATATTTT. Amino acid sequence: CASSLVGAAGNTIYF. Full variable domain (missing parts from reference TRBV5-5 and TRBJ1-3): DAGVTQSPTHLIKTRGQQVTLRCSPISGHKSVSWYQQVLGQGPQFIFQYYEKEERGRGNFPDRFSARQFPNYSSELNVNALLLGDSALYLCASSLVGAAGNTIYFGEGSWLTVV.

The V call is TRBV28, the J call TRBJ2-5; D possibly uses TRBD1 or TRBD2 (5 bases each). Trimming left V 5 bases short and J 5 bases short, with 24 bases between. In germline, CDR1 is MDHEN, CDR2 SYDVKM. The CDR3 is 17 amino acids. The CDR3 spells CASSPWSGTEAGETQYF. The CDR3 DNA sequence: TGTGCCAGCAGTCCCTGGTCTGGGACCGAGGCGGGTGAGACCCAGTACTTC.

The CDR3 DNA sequence: TGCAGCGTCGGGGGGGCAGGGAGTGAAAAACTGTTTTTT. This gives the protein CSVGGAGSEKLFF. The chain links TRBV29-1 to TRBJ1-4, with TRBD1 as a possible D gene (6 bases). Deletions cut 6 bases from V and 7 bases from J, with 15 bases between. Per germline, CDR1 SQVTM and CDR2 ANQGSEA. CDR3 size: 13 residues.

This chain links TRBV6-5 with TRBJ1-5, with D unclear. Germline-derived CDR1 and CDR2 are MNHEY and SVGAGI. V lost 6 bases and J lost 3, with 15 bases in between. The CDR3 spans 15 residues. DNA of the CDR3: TGTGCCAGCAGCGTACCTACGGGGAACAATCAGCCCCAGCATTTT. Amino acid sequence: CASSVPTGNNQPQHF.

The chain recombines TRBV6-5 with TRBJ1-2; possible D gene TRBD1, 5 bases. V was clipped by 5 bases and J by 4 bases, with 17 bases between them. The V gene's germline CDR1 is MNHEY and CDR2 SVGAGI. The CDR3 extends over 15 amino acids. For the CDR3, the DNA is TGTGCCAGCAGTCGACGAGGGGCCCCCAGCTATGGCTACACCTTC. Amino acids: CASSRRGAPSYGYTF.

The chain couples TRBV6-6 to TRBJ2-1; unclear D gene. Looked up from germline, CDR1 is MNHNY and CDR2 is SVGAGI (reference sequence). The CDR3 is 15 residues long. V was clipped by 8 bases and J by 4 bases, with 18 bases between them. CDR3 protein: CASPPELGIYNEQFF. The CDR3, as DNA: TGTGCCAGCCCCCCCGAGTTGGGAATTTACAATGAGCAGTTCTTC.

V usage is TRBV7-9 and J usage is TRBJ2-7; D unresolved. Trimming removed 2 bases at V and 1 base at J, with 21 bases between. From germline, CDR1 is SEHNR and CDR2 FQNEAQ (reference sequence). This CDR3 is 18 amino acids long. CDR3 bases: TGTGCCAGCAGCTTATTGAGCGTATGGGGTGGCAGGTCCTACGAGCAGTACTTC. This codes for CASSLLSVWGGRSYEQYF.

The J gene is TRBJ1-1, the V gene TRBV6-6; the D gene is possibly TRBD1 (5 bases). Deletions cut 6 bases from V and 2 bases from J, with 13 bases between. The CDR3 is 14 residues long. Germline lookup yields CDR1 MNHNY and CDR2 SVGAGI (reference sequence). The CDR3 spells CASRSTGTNTEAFF. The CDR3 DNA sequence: TGTGCCAGCAGAAGCACAGGCACCAACACTGAAGCTTTCTTT.

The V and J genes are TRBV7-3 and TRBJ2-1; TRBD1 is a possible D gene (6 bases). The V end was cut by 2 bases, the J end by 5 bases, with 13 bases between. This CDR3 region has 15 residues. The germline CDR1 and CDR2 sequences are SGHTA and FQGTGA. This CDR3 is CASSLQHRVNNEQFF. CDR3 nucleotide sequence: TGTGCCAGCAGCTTACAACACAGGGTGAACAATGAGCAGTTCTTC.

The CDR3 here is CASSQRDVLSKSTEAFF. CDR3 coding DNA: TGCGCCAGCAGCCAACGGGACGTTCTAAGTAAGTCGACTGAAGCTTTCTTT. The chain employs TRBV4-1 and TRBJ1-1; D is possibly TRBD1 (5 bases). V shed 2 bases and J shed 5 bases, with 21 bases lying between them. The CDR3 extends over 17 amino acids. Per germline, CDR1 MGHRA and CDR2 YSYEKL.

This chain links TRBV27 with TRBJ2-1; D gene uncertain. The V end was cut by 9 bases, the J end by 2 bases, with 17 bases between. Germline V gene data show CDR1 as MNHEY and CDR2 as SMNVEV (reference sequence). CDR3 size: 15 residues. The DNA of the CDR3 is TGTGCCAGTCAGGAATACGGTCCGCCCTACAATGAGCAGTTCTTC. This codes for CASQEYGPPYNEQFF.

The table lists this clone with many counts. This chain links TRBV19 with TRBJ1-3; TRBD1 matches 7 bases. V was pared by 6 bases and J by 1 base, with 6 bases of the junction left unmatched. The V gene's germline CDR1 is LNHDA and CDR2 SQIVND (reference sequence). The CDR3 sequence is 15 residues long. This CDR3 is CASSYSTGSGNTIYF. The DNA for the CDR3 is TGTGCCAGTAGCTACTCGACAGGGTCTGGAAACACCATATATTTT.

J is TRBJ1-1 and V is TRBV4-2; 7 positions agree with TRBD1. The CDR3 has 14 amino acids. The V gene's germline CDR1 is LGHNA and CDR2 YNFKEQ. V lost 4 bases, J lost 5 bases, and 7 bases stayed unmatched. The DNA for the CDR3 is TGTGCCAGCAGCCTACAGGGGCAAGGGACTGAAGCTTTCTTT. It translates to CASSLQGQGTEAFF.

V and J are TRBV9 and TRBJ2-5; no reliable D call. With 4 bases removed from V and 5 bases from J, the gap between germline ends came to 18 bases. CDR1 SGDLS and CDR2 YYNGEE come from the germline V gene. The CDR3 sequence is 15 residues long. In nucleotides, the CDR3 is TGTGCCAGCAGCCCGATGGGGATATTCAGGGAGACCCAGTACTTC. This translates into CASSPMGIFRETQYF.

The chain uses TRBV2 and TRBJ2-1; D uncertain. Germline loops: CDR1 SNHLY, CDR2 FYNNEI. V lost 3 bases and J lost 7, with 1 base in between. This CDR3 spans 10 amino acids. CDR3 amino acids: CASSENEQFF. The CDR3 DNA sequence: TGTGCCAGCAGTGAGAATGAGCAGTTCTTC.

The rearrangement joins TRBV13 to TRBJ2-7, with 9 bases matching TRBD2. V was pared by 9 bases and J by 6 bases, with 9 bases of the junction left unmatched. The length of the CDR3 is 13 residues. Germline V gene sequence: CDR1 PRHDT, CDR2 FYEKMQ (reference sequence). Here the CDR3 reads CASSGRRNGEQYF. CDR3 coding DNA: TGTGCCAGTAGCGGGAGAAGGAATGGCGAGCAGTACTTC.

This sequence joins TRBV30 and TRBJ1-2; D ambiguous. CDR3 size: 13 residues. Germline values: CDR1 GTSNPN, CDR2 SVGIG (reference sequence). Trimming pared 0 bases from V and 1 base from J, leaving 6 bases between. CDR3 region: CAWSVRFNYGYTF. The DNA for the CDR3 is TGTGCCTGGAGTGTTAGATTTAACTATGGCTACACCTTC.

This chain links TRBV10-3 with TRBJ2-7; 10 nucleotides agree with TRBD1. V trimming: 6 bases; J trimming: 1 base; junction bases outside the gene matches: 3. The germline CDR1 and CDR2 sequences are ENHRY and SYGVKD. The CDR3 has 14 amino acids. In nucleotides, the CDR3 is TGTGCCATCAGGGGGGGACAGGGGTCCTACGAGCAGTACTTC. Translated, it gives CAIRGGQGSYEQYF.

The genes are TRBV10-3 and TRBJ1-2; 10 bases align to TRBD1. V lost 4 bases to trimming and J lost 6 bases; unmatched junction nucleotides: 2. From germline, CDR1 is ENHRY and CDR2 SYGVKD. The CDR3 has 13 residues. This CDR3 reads CAISADRGNGYTF. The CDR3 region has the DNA TGTGCCATCAGTGCGGACAGGGGGAATGGCTACACCTTC.

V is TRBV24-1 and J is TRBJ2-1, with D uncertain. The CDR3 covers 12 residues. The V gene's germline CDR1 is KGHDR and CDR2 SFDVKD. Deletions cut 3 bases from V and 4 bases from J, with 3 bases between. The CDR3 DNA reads TGTGCCACCAGTGATCAGTACAATGAGCAGTTCTTC. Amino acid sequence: CATSDQYNEQFF.

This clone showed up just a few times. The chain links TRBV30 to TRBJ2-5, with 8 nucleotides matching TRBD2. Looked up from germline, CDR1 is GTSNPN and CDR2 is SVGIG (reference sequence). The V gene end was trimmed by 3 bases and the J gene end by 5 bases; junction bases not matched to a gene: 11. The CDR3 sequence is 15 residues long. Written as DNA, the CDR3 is TGTGCCTGGAGACGGCCGGGACTAGGAGTGGAGACCCAGTACTTC. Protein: CAWRRPGLGVETQYF.